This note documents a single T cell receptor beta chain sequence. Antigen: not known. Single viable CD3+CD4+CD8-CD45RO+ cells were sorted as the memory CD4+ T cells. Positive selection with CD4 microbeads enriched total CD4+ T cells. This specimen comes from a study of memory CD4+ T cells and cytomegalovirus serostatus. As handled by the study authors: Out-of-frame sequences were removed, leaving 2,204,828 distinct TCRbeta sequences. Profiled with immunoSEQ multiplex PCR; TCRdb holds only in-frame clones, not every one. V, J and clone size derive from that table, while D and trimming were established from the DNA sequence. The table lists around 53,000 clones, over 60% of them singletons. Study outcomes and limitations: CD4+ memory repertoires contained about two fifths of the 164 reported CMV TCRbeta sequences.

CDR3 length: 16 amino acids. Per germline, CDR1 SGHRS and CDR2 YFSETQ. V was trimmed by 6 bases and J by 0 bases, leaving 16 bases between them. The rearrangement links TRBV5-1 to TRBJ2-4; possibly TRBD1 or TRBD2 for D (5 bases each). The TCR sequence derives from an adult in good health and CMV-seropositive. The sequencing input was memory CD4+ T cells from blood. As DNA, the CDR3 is TGCGCCAGCACCCGGGAAGTGGGGCTAGCCAAAAACATTCAGTACTTC. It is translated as CASTREVGLAKNIQYF.